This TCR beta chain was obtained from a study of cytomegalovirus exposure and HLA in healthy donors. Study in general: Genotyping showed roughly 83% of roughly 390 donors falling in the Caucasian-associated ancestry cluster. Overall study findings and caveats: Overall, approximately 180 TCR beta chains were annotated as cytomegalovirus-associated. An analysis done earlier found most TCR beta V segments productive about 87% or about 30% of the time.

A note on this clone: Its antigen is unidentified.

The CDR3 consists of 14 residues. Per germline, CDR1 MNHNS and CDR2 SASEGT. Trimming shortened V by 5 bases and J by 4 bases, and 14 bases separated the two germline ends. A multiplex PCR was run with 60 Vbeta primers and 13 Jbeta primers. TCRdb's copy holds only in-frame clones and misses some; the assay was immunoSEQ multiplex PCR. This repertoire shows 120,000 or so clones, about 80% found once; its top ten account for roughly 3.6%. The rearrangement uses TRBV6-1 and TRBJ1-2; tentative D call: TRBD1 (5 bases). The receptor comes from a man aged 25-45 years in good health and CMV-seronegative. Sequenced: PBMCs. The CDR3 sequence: CASSSAGRSYGYTF. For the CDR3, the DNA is TGTGCCAGCAGTTCGGCAGGGAGGAGCTATGGCTACACCTTC.